This entry lists 25 T cell receptor beta chains sequenced from one sample in a study of cytomegalovirus exposure and HLA in healthy donors. 13 Jbeta primers and 60 Vbeta primers were used for the PCR. Assay used: immunoSEQ multiplex PCR; TCRdb lists only in-frame clones, some missing. Of 100,000 to 150,000 clones in the sample, about two thirds were seen once. Sequencing was performed on PBMCs. The receptors originated from a human donor in good health.

The CDR3 region has the DNA TGTGCCAGCAGCTCGAAACTAGCGGTCCAAGAGACCCAGTACTTC. Its translation is CASSSKLAVQETQYF. This chain connects TRBV5-4 to TRBJ2-5, with 8 nucleotides matching TRBD2. V dropped 3 bases and J dropped 1; count of bases not matched to a gene: 5. Per the germline V gene, CDR1 is SGHNT and CDR2 is YYREEE (reference sequence). The CDR3 is 15 residues long.

The chain links TRBV4-2 to TRBJ2-7; possibly TRBD2 for D (5 bases). Germline V CDR1 and CDR2: LGHNA, YNFKEQ. The CDR3 consists of 17 residues. Trimming took 0 bases from V and 4 from J, leaving 19 bases between them. CDR3 in DNA: TGTGCCAGCAGCCAAGAGTGGCTGGGGAGTTCGGAGTACGAGCAGTACTTC. It specifies CASSQEWLGSSEYEQYF.

In this sample, this clone turned up once. This rearrangement joins TRBV7-2 to TRBJ1-2; TRBD1 matches 9 bases. The trim removed 4 bases at V and 4 bases at J, leaving 10 bases unmatched. This CDR3 comprises 16 residues. Germline CDR1 SGHTA, CDR2 FQGNSA. The CDR3 is CASSSGDRVSTYGYTF. CDR3 DNA sequence: TGTGCCAGCAGCTCAGGGGACAGGGTTTCGACCTATGGCTACACCTTC.

CDR3 sequence (DNA): TGTGCCAGCAGCTTCCTTACTGGGGCCAACGTCCTGACTTTC. This codes for CASSFLTGANVLTF. The gene calls are TRBV7-3 and TRBJ2-6, with D unresolved. Germline assignment: CDR1 SGHTA and CDR2 FQGTGA. The CDR3 loop spans 14 amino acids. V was pared by 3 bases and J by 2 bases, with 5 bases between. Filled out from reference TRBV7-3 and TRBJ2-6, the complete variable domain reads GAGVSQTPSNKVTEKGKYVELRCDPISGHTALYWYRQSLGQGPEFLIYFQGTGAADDSGLPNDRFFAVRPEGSVSTLKIQRTERGDSAVYLCASSFLTGANVLTFGAGSRLTVL.

The rearrangement uses TRBV6-1 and TRBJ1-2; 10 nucleotides match TRBD1. Germline CDR1 is MNHNS and CDR2 is SASEGT. V was pared by 4 bases and J by 3 bases, with 20 bases of the junction left unmatched. The CDR3 is 20 amino acids. CDR3 in amino acids: CASSGARDGQGVSWYYGYTF. The CDR3 DNA sequence: TGTGCCAGCAGTGGTGCCCGAGACGGACAGGGGGTCTCCTGGTACTATGGCTACACCTTC.

The genes are TRBV27 and TRBJ2-3; 10 positions agree with TRBD2. Per germline, CDR1 MNHEY and CDR2 SMNVEV (reference sequence). This CDR3 comprises 16 residues. J lost 4 bases, V lost 4 bases, and 8 bases had no gene match. CDR3 region: CASSSRIAGGPDTQYF. DNA for the CDR3: TGTGCCAGCAGTTCCCGGATAGCGGGGGGCCCAGATACGCAGTATTTT.

The chain joins TRBV6-1 to TRBJ1-3; TRBD1 might be the D (5 bases). Germline lookup yields CDR1 MNHNS and CDR2 SASEGT. CDR3 length: 15 residues. Trimming removed 5 bases at V and 4 bases at J, with 15 bases between. CDR3 bases: TGTGCCAGCAGTACCAGGGTTGGTACAGGAAACACCATATATTTT. It encodes CASSTRVGTGNTIYF.

The chain is built from TRBV11-2 and TRBJ2-2; 7 bases align to TRBD1. J lost 5 bases, V lost 5 bases, and 11 bases had no gene match. Germline V gene data show CDR1 as SGHAT and CDR2 as FQNNGV. The CDR3 is made up of 16 amino acids. CDR3 amino acids: CASSQGGHRGTGELFF. For the CDR3, the DNA is TGTGCCAGCAGCCAAGGGGGCCATAGGGGGACCGGGGAGCTGTTTTTT.

The V gene is TRBV27, the J gene TRBJ1-5; 8 bases agree with TRBD1. V lost 6 bases to trimming and J lost 3 bases; unmatched junction nucleotides: 7. There are 15 residues in the CDR3. Germline CDR1 MNHEY, CDR2 SMNVEV (reference sequence). The CDR3 DNA sequence: TGTGCCAGCAGATCCGCAGGGGGCCTCAATCAGCCCCAGCATTTT. Translation gives CASRSAGGLNQPQHF.

The gene calls are TRBV11-3 and TRBJ2-7, with 7 bases that match TRBD1. The CDR3 spans 15 residues. The junction had 9 bases not matched to a gene; V was cut back by 5 bases and J by 2 bases. Germline V gives CDR1 SGHNT, CDR2 YENEEA. CDR3: CASSPGQATTYEQYF. The DNA of the CDR3 is TGTGCCAGCAGCCCTGGACAGGCGACAACCTACGAGCAGTACTTC.

The chain links TRBV6-5 to TRBJ1-1; 7 positions match TRBD1. The germline V gene encodes CDR1 MNHEY and CDR2 SVGAGI. The CDR3 loop spans 14 amino acids. V gave up 5 bases and J gave up 3 bases; unmatched junction bases: 6. The CDR3 region is CASSPDREDTEAFF. The CDR3 DNA reads TGTGCCAGCAGTCCCGACAGGGAGGACACTGAAGCTTTCTTT.

This clone was counted once. The chain uses TRBV5-1 and TRBJ2-6; D is possibly TRBD2 (5 bases). Germline CDR1 is SGHRS and CDR2 is YFSETQ. This CDR3 contains 15 residues. Deletions cut 3 bases from V and 4 bases from J, with 11 bases between. In nucleotides, the CDR3 is TGCGCCAGCAGCTCAAAAACGGGGGGGGCCAACGTCCTGACTTTC. Translation: CASSSKTGGANVLTF.

This clone was seen once. This chain uses TRBV7-8 with TRBJ2-7; 14 nucleotides align to TRBD2. Unmatched junction bases numbered 8, after V lost 1 base and J lost 0 bases. CDR1 and CDR2 (germline): SGHVS, FQNEAQ. The CDR3 loop spans 19 amino acids. DNA of the CDR3: TGTGCCAGCAGCTTAGGTGGGACTAGCGGGGGAGGGCTCTCCTACGAGCAGTACTTC. Amino acid sequence: CASSLGGTSGGGLSYEQYF.

The chain employs TRBV6-5 and TRBJ2-1, with 8 bases lining up with TRBD2. The V gene's germline CDR1 is MNHEY and CDR2 SVGAGI. The CDR3 spans 14 residues. With V trimmed by 6 bases and J by 7 bases, 8 bases remained unmatched. The CDR3 nucleotides are TGTGCCAGCAGACAACTCAGCGGGAGAAATGAGCAGTTCTTC. Amino acids: CASRQLSGRNEQFF.

Notes on this clone: The sample carries other DNA sequences with the same CDR3. CDR3 coding DNA: TGCGCCAGCAGCTTGGGGGGACAGGGAGGTGAGCAGTACTTC. Translated, it gives CASSLGGQGGEQYF. The chain recombines TRBV5-1 with TRBJ2-7; the match to TRBD1 covers 9 bases. The germline V gene encodes CDR1 SGHRS and CDR2 YFSETQ. The length of the CDR3 is 14 residues. The V segment lost 0 bases and the J segment 7 bases; nucleotides outside the gene matches: 5.

The rearrangement joins TRBV7-3 to TRBJ2-2; 7 bases map to TRBD1. The CDR3 has 14 residues. Germline CDR1 and CDR2: SGHTA and FQGTGA. V lost 5 bases, J lost 5 bases, and 5 bases stayed unmatched. Written as DNA, the CDR3 is TGTGCCAGCAGCCGGACAGGTCAGACCGGGGAGCTGTTTTTT. It encodes CASSRTGQTGELFF.

The chain links TRBV29-1 to TRBJ2-5; D is unclear. The J call is uncertain, as TRBJ2-7 better fits the DNA end. The V gene's germline CDR1 is SQVTM and CDR2 ANQGSEA. CDR3 length: 11 amino acids. The CDR3 loop reads CSVGGSYEQYF. CDR3 DNA: TGCAGCGTCGGCGGCTCCTACGAGCAGTACTTC.

The table lists this clone with a few counts. The chain is built from TRBV27 and TRBJ2-7; TRBD1 is a possible D gene (5 bases). The CDR3 extends over 15 amino acids. Per germline, CDR1 MNHEY and CDR2 SMNVEV (reference sequence). With 4 bases removed from V and 2 bases from J, the gap between germline ends came to 15 bases. The CDR3 nucleotides are TGTGCCAGCAGTTCCCTACGGACATCTCCCTACGAGCAGTACTTC. This sequence encodes CASSSLRTSPYEQYF.

With regard to this clone: Mismatch with germline at one junction end may stem from a read error. Written as DNA, the CDR3 is TGTGCCACCAGCCGGGGGGGCTCGAACACCGGGGAGCTGTTTTTT. Amino acid sequence: CATSRGGSNTGELFF. The chain employs TRBV5-4 and TRBJ2-2; 8 bases are shared with TRBD2. The germline V gene has CDR1 SGHNT and CDR2 YYREEE (reference sequence). The CDR3 loop spans 15 amino acids.

The chain employs TRBV11-2 and TRBJ2-7, with 9 bases aligning to TRBD1. Germline CDR1 and CDR2: SGHAT and FQNNGV. CDR3 length: 14 residues. Germline trimming cut 6 bases from V and 5 bases from J; bases unmatched to any gene: 8. CDR3 protein: CASRRPGTGNEQYF. The CDR3 DNA is TGTGCCAGCAGGCGTCCCGGGACAGGGAACGAGCAGTACTTC.

The chain recombines TRBV19 with TRBJ2-2; 10 bases map to TRBD1. V dropped 5 bases and J dropped 7; count of bases not matched to a gene: 7. Germline values: CDR1 LNHDA, CDR2 SQIVND (reference sequence). The CDR3 spans 15 residues. CDR3 sequence (DNA): TGTGCCAGTAGTGTTGGACAGGGGGGATACGGGGAGCTGTTTTTT. It is translated as CASSVGQGGYGELFF.

J is TRBJ2-1 and V is TRBV27; tentative D call: TRBD1 (5 bases). Germline CDR1 reads MNHEY; CDR2 reads SMNVEV (reference sequence). Trimming stripped 2 bases from V and 2 bases from J, with 22 bases between. This CDR3 has 19 residues. The CDR3 sequence is CASSLGGHRIEKTYNEQFF. The CDR3 nucleotides are TGTGCCAGCAGTTTAGGCGGACACCGGATTGAGAAGACCTACAATGAGCAGTTCTTC.

This chain connects TRBV5-1 to TRBJ2-3, with TRBD2 matching over 10 bases. The CDR3 has 15 amino acids. The germline CDR1 and CDR2 sequences are SGHRS and YFSETQ. Losses at the gene ends were 2 bases for V and 3 bases for J; bases not matched to a gene: 3. In DNA form, the CDR3 reads TGCGCCAGCAGCTTAGCGGGGGGGCGAACAGATACGCAGTATTTT. Protein sequence: CASSLAGGRTDTQYF. The full variable domain, completed using reference TRBV5-1 and TRBJ2-3, is KAGVTQTPRYLIKTRGQQVTLSCSPISGHRSVSWYQQTPGQGLQFLFEYFSETQRNKGNFPGRFSGRQFSNSRSEMNVSTLELGDSALYLCASSLAGGRTDTQYFGPGTRLTVL.

Note on this clone: The conserved phenylalanine or tryptophan normally closing the CDR3 is absent here, so this likely arose from a read error. The CDR3 coding sequence is TGTGCCAGCAGCTCTGGGACAGTGAACACTGAAGCTTTCCTT. Encoded protein: CASSSGTVNTEAFL. The chain uses TRBV7-9 and TRBJ1-1; TRBD1 matches at 7 bases. Germline-derived CDR1 and CDR2 are SEHNR and FQNEAQ (reference sequence). V was clipped by 4 bases and J by 0 bases; unmatched bases: 2. This CDR3 is built from 14 residues.

This clone appeared a single time. The V gene is TRBV28, the J gene TRBJ1-3, with TRBD1 as a possible D gene (6 bases). This CDR3 is built from 14 residues. The germline CDR1 and CDR2 sequences are MDHEN and SYDVKM. The V gene lost 1 base and the J gene lost 2 bases, with 6 bases spanning the gap. The CDR3 is CASSLSGAGNTIYF. CDR3 bases: TGTGCCAGCAGTTTATCAGGGGCTGGAAACACCATATATTTT.